This T cell receptor (beta chain) is drawn from a study of blood T cell repertoires in COVID-19. Overall study: Samples taken during acute and convalescent COVID-19 were collected in the United States, Italy and Spain. The analysed material was cDNA or gDNA that came from T cells, B-cell-depleted T cells, or PBMCs.

The CDR3 has 13 amino acids. V was trimmed by 5 bases and J by 10 bases, leaving 12 bases between them. Germline V lookup: CDR1 SNHLY, CDR2 FYNNEI. The authors' processing: Reference gene primers were amplified, and this amplification served to estimate nucleated cell counts. This table comes from immunoSEQ multiplex PCR, and its TCRdb copy is limited to in-frame clones, with some not included. V and J calls and clone size are those listed in that table; D and trimming were worked out from the DNA. The repertoire holds roughly 670,000 clones, with 85% to 90% as singletons. The table lists this clone with a count of one.

This chain links TRBV2 with TRBJ1-6, with no clear D. The clonotype comes from a woman aged 18-29 years with acute or convalescent COVID-19. The sequenced sample consisted of peripheral blood. CDR3 coding DNA: TGTGCCAGCAGTTCGAGGGCAAACTCACCCCTCCACTTT. It codes for CASSSRANSPLHF. Full variable domain (rest looked up from reference TRBV2 and TRBJ1-6): EPEVTQTPSHQVTQMGQEVILRCVPISNHLYFYWYRQILGQKVEFLVSFYNNEISEKSEIFDDQFSVERPDGSNFTLKIRSTKLEDSAMYFCASSSRANSPLHFGNGTRLTVT.